These 25 T cell receptor beta chains originate from one sample sequenced in a study of T cell responses to AZD1222 COVID-19 vaccine. Here immunoSEQ multiplex PCR was the method, and the copy in TCRdb shows in-frame clones only, minus some. This table holds about 99,000 clones, around 92% found once. Here the sequenced sample was peripheral blood, taken on day 0 of AZD1222 vaccination. Receptor source: an adult in good health.

CDR3 in amino acids: CASRLPLLAGGETQYF. CDR3 nucleotide sequence: TGTGCCAGCAGGCTTCCGCTTCTAGCGGGAGGTGAGACCCAGTACTTC. This chain links TRBV7-2 with TRBJ2-5; 11 positions agree with TRBD2. Germline CDR1 reads SGHTA; CDR2 reads FQGNSA. The length of the CDR3 is 16 residues. The V gene end was trimmed by 6 bases and the J gene end by 5 bases; junction bases not matched to a gene: 11.

The chain recombines TRBV12-3 or TRBV12-4 with TRBJ1-2, with D unresolved. The CDR3 extends over 13 amino acids. Deletions cut 2 bases from V and 7 bases from J, with 11 bases between. The CDR3 DNA is TGTGCCAGCAGTTTACCCGTGTCTTCTGGCTACACCTTC. This gives the protein CASSLPVSSGYTF.

The V gene is TRBV27, the J gene TRBJ1-5; the match to TRBD1 covers 9 bases. CDR1 and CDR2 from the germline V gene are MNHEY and SMNVEV (reference sequence). This CDR3 spans 15 amino acids. Trimming took 0 bases from V and 7 from J; bases not matched to a gene: 4. In DNA form, the CDR3 reads TGTGCCAGCAGTTTATCCGGGGGGACAGGGCAGCCCCAGCATTTT. Translation: CASSLSGGTGQPQHF.

The chain uses TRBV7-9 and TRBJ2-7, with 7 bases matching TRBD1. V lost 5 bases and J lost 7; bases outside the gene matches: 5. This CDR3 is built from 12 residues. Germline values: CDR1 SEHNR, CDR2 FQNEAQ (reference sequence). CDR3 protein: CASSLDRVEQYF. Written as DNA, the CDR3 is TGTGCCAGCAGCCTCGACAGGGTGGAGCAGTACTTC. The variable domain in full, completed from reference TRBV7-9 and TRBJ2-7, reads DTGVSQNPRHKITKRGQNVTFRCDPISEHNRLYWYRQTLGQGPEFLTYFQNEAQLEKSRLLSDRFSAERPKGSFSTLEIQRTEQGDSAMYLCASSLDRVEQYFGPGTRLTVT.

The chain joins TRBV18 to TRBJ1-1; possible D gene TRBD1, 5 bases. Germline CDR1 is KGHSH and CDR2 is LQKENI. The CDR3 has 13 residues. Trimming cost V 6 bases and J 2 bases, with 10 bases left between them. CDR3 loop: CASSADRNTEAFF. The CDR3 DNA sequence: TGTGCCAGCTCCGCCGACAGAAACACTGAAGCTTTCTTT.

The gene calls are TRBV7-2 and TRBJ2-3, with TRBD2 identical over 7 bases. The V gene's germline CDR1 is SGHTA and CDR2 FQGNSA. CDR3 length: 16 amino acids. The V and J ends lost 3 bases and 2 bases, in that order; junction bases with no gene match: 8. The CDR3 region has the DNA TGTGCCAGCAGCTTGAGAGTGGGAGGGATCACAGATACGCAGTATTTT. It yields the protein CASSLRVGGITDTQYF.

This chain uses TRBV24-1 with TRBJ2-2; D unresolved. CDR3 length: 15 amino acids. Germline loops: CDR1 KGHDR, CDR2 SFDVKD. With 5 bases removed from V and 2 bases from J, the gap between germline ends came to 11 bases. CDR3 DNA sequence: TGTGCCACCAGTGGTGATGACCCCAACACCGGGGAGCTGTTTTTT. Translation: CATSGDDPNTGELFF.

V and J are TRBV18 and TRBJ2-5, with 11 bases identical to TRBD2. Trimming cost V 6 bases and J 2 bases; bases outside gene matches: 5. There are 15 residues in the CDR3. The germline gives CDR1 KGHSH, CDR2 LQKENI. The CDR3 DNA reads TGTGCCAGCTCTAGGGGACTAGCGGCACAAGAGACCCAGTACTTC. Translating gives CASSRGLAAQETQYF.

DNA of the CDR3: TGTGCCAGCAGCCCCTTTCTCGCTTCTAGCGGGAGTGCCGGGGAGCTGTTTTTT. Translated, it gives CASSPFLASSGSAGELFF. The genes are TRBV7-9 and TRBJ2-2; 10 bases align to TRBD2. The CDR3 runs to 18 residues. V shed 5 bases, J shed 6 bases, and the junction held 15 bases outside the gene matches. CDR1 is SEHNR, CDR2 FQNEAQ, per germline (reference sequence).

The CDR3 loop is CASSYRDRATDTQYF. The CDR3 DNA reads as TGTGCCAGCAGTTACCGGGACAGGGCAACAGATACGCAGTATTTT. The rearrangement links TRBV6-5 to TRBJ2-3; 9 bases are shared with TRBD1. Germline V gives CDR1 MNHEY, CDR2 SVGAGI. Trimming took 2 bases from V and 3 from J; bases not matched to a gene: 3. The CDR3 sequence is 15 residues long.

The V call is TRBV28, the J call TRBJ1-5; the D gene is possibly TRBD1 (5 bases). V was cut by 7 bases and J by 6 bases, with 13 bases left in between. Germline assignment: CDR1 MDHEN and CDR2 SYDVKM. The CDR3 contains 13 residues. CDR3 DNA sequence: TGTGCCAGCAAGATAGGGGTGCGTCAGCCCCAGCATTTT. Its translation: CASKIGVRQPQHF.

This chain uses TRBV5-1 with TRBJ2-1, with 11 nucleotides matching TRBD2. Germline CDR1 and CDR2: SGHRS and YFSETQ. The CDR3 extends over 17 amino acids. V lost 0 bases to trimming and J lost 1 base; unmatched junction nucleotides: 3. DNA for the CDR3: TGCGCCAGCAGCTTGGGGTCTAGCGGGAGGTCCTACAATGAGCAGTTCTTC. It is translated as CASSLGSSGRSYNEQFF.

V gene TRBV6-6 combines with J gene TRBJ2-1; 11 bases are a match to TRBD2. CDR1 and CDR2 from the germline V gene are MNHNY and SVGAGI (reference sequence). J gave up 3 bases and V 5 bases, and 9 bases lay outside the gene matches. This CDR3 region has 17 residues. The CDR3 sequence: CASSPLSGRAYYNEQFF. In DNA, the CDR3 is TGTGCCAGCAGTCCCCTTAGCGGGAGGGCCTACTACAATGAGCAGTTCTTC.

J is TRBJ1-5 and V is TRBV13; TRBD1 matches at 9 bases. Germline CDR1 and CDR2: PRHDT and FYEKMQ (reference sequence). The CDR3 consists of 22 residues. The J segment lost 0 bases and the V segment lost 2 bases, leaving 20 bases of the junction unmatched. DNA for the CDR3: TGTGCCAGCAGCTTATACCCCGGGGACAGGGTGGGTCTCTTATATAGCAATCAGCCCCAGCATTTT. Its translation: CASSLYPGDRVGLLYSNQPQHF.

The V call is TRBV7-2, the J call TRBJ2-2; TRBD2 aligns across 12 bases. This CDR3 spans 18 amino acids. Germline V gene data show CDR1 as SGHTA and CDR2 as FQGNSA. V was pared by 2 bases and J by 8 bases, with 12 bases of the junction left unmatched. The CDR3 region has the DNA TGTGCCAGCAGCTTATTCCCCAGGCTAGCGGGAGGGCCTGGGGAGCTGTTTTTT. Translating it yields CASSLFPRLAGGPGELFF.

This chain joins TRBV28 and TRBJ1-5; tentative D call: TRBD1 (5 bases). The V gene's germline CDR1 is MDHEN and CDR2 SYDVKM. V was clipped by 3 bases and J by 2 bases, with 20 bases between them. This CDR3 contains 18 residues. The CDR3 DNA is TGTGCCAGCAGTTTGGCAGGGTTAGGTTCTTTGGGCAATCAGCCCCAGCATTTT. Its protein product is CASSLAGLGSLGNQPQHF.

This rearrangement joins TRBV11-2 to TRBJ1-1, with TRBD1 matching 7 bases. Losses at the gene ends were 5 bases for V and 4 bases for J; bases not matched to a gene: 7. The CDR3 length is 14 residues. In germline, CDR1 is SGHAT, CDR2 FQNNGV. The CDR3 is CASSQPRGVTEAFF. CDR3 DNA sequence: TGTGCCAGCAGCCAGCCCAGGGGGGTCACTGAAGCTTTCTTT. The whole variable domain, remainder taken from reference TRBV11-2 and TRBJ1-1, is EAGVAQSPRYKIIEKRQSVAFWCNPISGHATLYWYQQILGQGPKLLIQFQNNGVVDDSQLPKDRFSAERLKGVDSTLKIQPAKLEDSAVYLCASSQPRGVTEAFFGQGTRLTVV.

This sequence joins TRBV23-1 and TRBJ2-3; maybe TRBD1 (6 bases). TRBV23-1 is recorded as an ORF, its role being uncertain. Trimming stripped 0 bases from V and 0 bases from J, with 16 bases between. The CDR3 sequence is 18 residues long. In nucleotides, the CDR3 is TGCGCCAGCAGTCAATCGAATGTAGGACAGAAAAGCACAGATACGCAGTATTTT. Encoded protein: CASSQSNVGQKSTDTQYF.

This chain uses TRBV6-2 or TRBV6-3 with TRBJ2-7; possibly TRBD2 for D (5 bases). V dropped 6 bases and J dropped 3 bases, with 12 bases sitting between them. CDR1 and CDR2 from the germline V gene are MNHEY and SVGEGT. The CDR3 loop spans 13 amino acids. The CDR3 DNA reads TGTGCCAGCAGCGAGACTATTTACTACGAGCAGTACTTC. Protein: CASSETIYYEQYF.

The chain's CDR3 is CASSPGSSNIQYF. The CDR3 DNA is TGTGCCAGCAGCCCCGGATCTAGCAACATTCAGTACTTC. The chain joins TRBV27 to TRBJ2-4, with D tentatively TRBD2 (5 bases). Germline lookup yields CDR1 MNHEY and CDR2 SMNVEV (reference sequence). Between the trimmed V and J ends, which lost 6 bases and 7 bases, there was a span of 13 bases. The CDR3 contains 13 residues.

This chain joins TRBV7-9 and TRBJ2-1, with unresolved D. Looked up from germline, CDR1 is SEHNR and CDR2 is FQNEAQ (reference sequence). Trimming took 5 bases from V and 5 from J, leaving 4 bases between them. This CDR3 contains 11 residues. DNA of the CDR3: TGTGCCAGCAGCACAAACAATGAGCAGTTCTTC. Its protein is CASSTNNEQFF. Filled out from reference TRBV7-9 and TRBJ2-1, the complete variable domain reads DTGVSQNPRHKITKRGQNVTFRCDPISEHNRLYWYRQTLGQGPEFLTYFQNEAQLEKSRLLSDRFSAERPKGSFSTLEIQRTEQGDSAMYLCASSTNNEQFFGPGTRLTVL.

The chain is built from TRBV9 and TRBJ1-2, with a tentative D call TRBD1 (5 bases). With 2 bases removed from V and 3 bases from J, the gap between germline ends came to 11 bases. The CDR3 is 14 residues long. Per the germline V gene, CDR1 is SGDLS and CDR2 is YYNGEE. The CDR3 nucleotides are TGTGCCAGCAGCGTCCAGGGTCTTGACTATGGCTACACCTTC. It yields the protein CASSVQGLDYGYTF.

The chain combines TRBV2 with TRBJ2-1, with TRBD1 matching 9 bases. Per the germline V gene, CDR1 is SNHLY and CDR2 is FYNNEI. Trimming took 8 bases from V and 7 from J; bases not matched to a gene: 6. The CDR3 has 13 amino acids. The CDR3 nucleotides read TGTGCCAGCCGAGGGGACAGGGCAAATGAGCAGTTCTTC. Its protein is CASRGDRANEQFF.

The rearrangement links TRBV5-4 to TRBJ2-1; D is possibly TRBD2 (6 bases). From germline, CDR1 is SGHNT and CDR2 YYREEE (reference sequence). The CDR3 has 15 amino acids. The ends were cut back, 1 base at V and 0 bases at J, with 8 bases in the middle. The CDR3 sequence is CASSLTGSSYNEQFF. DNA of the CDR3: TGTGCCAGCAGCTTGACCGGGAGCTCCTACAATGAGCAGTTCTTC.

The chain joins TRBV19 to TRBJ1-2; weak D call: TRBD1 (6 bases). Germline-derived CDR1 and CDR2 are LNHDA and SQIVND (reference sequence). Trimming removed 7 bases at V and 5 bases at J, with 20 bases between. The CDR3 is 15 residues long. CDR3 sequence reads: CASTRVGGPPYGYTF. The CDR3 coding sequence is TGTGCCAGTACCCGAGTCGGGGGCCCCCCTTATGGCTACACCTTC. The variable domain in full, completed from reference TRBV19 and TRBJ1-2, reads DGGITQSPKYLFRKEGQNVTLSCEQNLNHDAMYWYRQDPGQGLRLIYYSQIVNDFQKGDIAEGYSVSREKKESFPLTVTSAQKNPTAFYLCASTRVGGPPYGYTFGSGTRLTVV.